This T cell receptor beta chain is from a study of beta chain features in type 1 diabetes. This clone was seen a few times. Its antigen is undetermined. The germline V gene encodes CDR1 SQVTM and CDR2 ANQGSEA. This CDR3 contains 13 residues. Trimming cost V 3 bases and J 3 bases, with 11 bases left between them. The whole isolated RNA underwent reverse transcription, so sequencing captured expressed TCRB transcripts. TCRdb's table, derived via immunoSEQ multiplex PCR, lists solely in-frame clones and lacks some. The sample consists of around 350,000 clones, about 12% of them appearing once. Study findings and constraints: Among patients, naive, central memory and Treg TCRB repertoires appeared more similar than among healthy donors.

This clonotype was obtained from a man in his late teens or twenties in good health. This chain joins TRBV29-1 and TRBJ1-2, with a possible D match to TRBD1 (6 bases). Sequenced input: naive CD4+ T cells from blood. The CDR3 region has the DNA TGCAGCGTTGAGGACAGAGGGGACTATGGCTACACCTTC. This codes for CSVEDRGDYGYTF.